This T cell receptor (beta chain) was observed in a study of regulatory T cells in long-lasting Graves disease (dated by TCRdb to about 2021). Regarding the study in general: In the newly diagnosed Graves' disease group, patients had been taking antithyroid drugs for less than 3 months. Peripheral blood TCR sequencing and RNA sequencing compared persistent Graves' disease patients with newly diagnosed Graves' disease patients. The study took place in China and was registered as a clinical trial. A total of around 33 samples were covered by TCR sequencing, comprising some 13 persistent and 20 newly diagnosed Graves' disease patients.

Regarding this clonotype: Which antigen it targets is not known. A read error likely explains this, since a far larger clone differs by one base.

The germline V gene encodes CDR1 SGHAT and CDR2 FQNNGV. Its CDR3 holds 11 amino acids, cysteine through phenylalanine. Only the CDR3 DNA is retained, 33 bases long and in frame from the first base. Here is what the overall study found, with its caveats: Persistent patients shared more public clonotypes among themselves (more than 2,500) than newly diagnosed patients did (approximately 900). The small sample size was acknowledged by the authors as a limitation that may reduce accuracy. Compared with newly diagnosed patients, persistent Graves' disease patients had lower TCR Shannon entropy and fewer highly expanded clones, which suggests clonal expansion. Preferential use of TRBV28, TRBJ1-2 and TRBJ2-5 was observed in persistent disease, whereas TRBV20-1 and TRBJ2-1 were favored in newly diagnosed disease. The study examined only peripheral blood because the primary lesion, thyroid tissue, could not be accessed. Sequencing and analysis were limited to the TCR beta chain.

Taken with the paper, the label for time point translates to: newly diagnosed GD, antithyroid drugs for less than 3 months. For both TCR sequencing and RNA sequencing, RNA was extracted from PBMCs using TRIzol. The diagnosis of Graves' disease was made according to American Thyroid Association guidelines. Patients were recruited from an endocrinology department in Xi'an, China. Each patient gave about 10 milliliters of peripheral blood, collected in an EDTA anticoagulant tube. PBMCs were isolated by Ficoll Paque Plus density gradient separation without further T cell sorting. An Agilent 2100 Bioanalyzer and agarose gel were used to check RNA quality, and a NanoDrop 2000 was used to measure RNA concentration. Libraries were constructed by multiplex PCR. The sequencer listed for this sample is Illumina HiSeq 4000. To build TCR beta libraries, CDR3 regions were amplified by Arm-PCR using iRepertoire HTBI primers. Before sequencing, the PCR products underwent gel purification. As for the original processing: Across samples, 60 to 80 TRBV and approximately 15 TRBJ segments were identified and used for gene usage analysis of CDR3 amino acid clonotypes. COPE and FqMerger were used to merge the filtered high-quality paired reads into contigs. BLAST was used to align contigs to IMGT TRBV, TRBD and TRBJ reference genes, and CDR3 was defined according to IMGT. Any clonotype with a frequency above 0.1% was counted as a highly expanded clone. Shannon entropy served as the measure of repertoire diversity, while the Gini coefficient captured V-J evenness. Clonotypes shared by more than one individual were considered public. TCRdb took the public reads, trimmed them with fastp at Q25, ran MiXCR for clone calling and kept in-frame beta chains. One record per CDR3 amino acid sequence lists the most common genes and DNA. TCRdb, not the authors, supplied the V and J calls. For this sample the table gives approximately 300,000 distinct CDR3 sequences, of which 15% to 20% were detected only once. The top ten hold approximately 35% of the sample.

The clonotype originates from a female donor with Graves disease. Sample: peripheral blood mononuclear cells (PBMCs), taken at new diagnosis, from a patient treated with antithyroid drugs. Rearrangement joined TRBV11-2 to TRBJ1-4, with no confidently assigned D gene. The CDR3 reads as follows: CASSPDERLFF. The DNA reads TGTGCCAGCAGTCCAGATGAAAGACTGTTTTTT.